The 22 T cell receptor beta chains reported below all come from one sample, sequenced in a study of blood T cells in healthy people across ages. The use of a sample-barcoded 5' primer and a J-beta primer mix characterized a second PCR of roughly 6 to 11 cycles. TCRdb used MiXCR to reprocess the 5' RACE reads, holding one entry per CDR3 protein. The table lists about 1.4 million distinct CDR3 sequences, approximately 59% of them singletons. Sequenced: blood. These receptors were taken from a man between 18 and 35 years old in good health.

In its sample, this clonotype was seen a few times. V gene TRBV28 combines with J gene TRBJ1-4; D remains unclear. V dropped 4 bases and J dropped 13 bases, with 10 bases sitting between them. Germline CDR1 and CDR2: MDHEN and SYDVKM. The CDR3 sequence is 11 residues long. CDR3 protein: CASSWEYGLFF. The CDR3 DNA is TGTGCCAGCAGTTGGGAGTACGGACTGTTTTTT.

The chain has TRBV6-5 and TRBJ2-7; D not certain. V dropped 2 bases and J dropped 6 bases, with 8 bases sitting between them. The CDR3 totals 12 residues. Germline CDR1 and CDR2: MNHEY and SVGAGI. DNA for the CDR3: TGTGCCAGCAGTTACCCCAACACCGAGCAGTACTTC. Amino acid sequence: CASSYPNTEQYF.

This chain uses TRBV10-3 with TRBJ1-2; D gene unclear. V lost 1 base to trimming and J lost 3 bases, with 12 bases between them. The CDR3 spans 15 residues. Germline-derived CDR1 and CDR2 are ENHRY and SYGVKD. The CDR3 spells CAISEFLQEDYGYTF. The CDR3 coding sequence is TGTGCCATCAGTGAGTTCCTCCAGGAAGACTATGGCTACACCTTC.

The V call is TRBV11-3, the J call TRBJ2-1; the D is unclear. V lost 5 bases and J 9 bases, leaving 20 bases between the germline ends. Germline V gives CDR1 SGHNT, CDR2 YENEEA. The CDR3 runs to 15 residues. The CDR3 DNA follows: TGTGCCAGCAGCCGATCGAGCGTTGTTGTTGGTGAGCAGTTCTTC. Encoded protein: CASSRSSVVVGEQFF.

V and J are TRBV4-1 and TRBJ1-2; possibly TRBD1 for D (5 bases). From germline, CDR1 is MGHRA and CDR2 YSYEKL. Trimming stripped 0 bases from V and 6 bases from J, with 20 bases between. The CDR3 is 17 residues long. CDR3 coding DNA: TGCGCCAGCAGCCAAGATGCGGCAGGGTCTTTTATGGATGGCTACACCTTC. Its protein is CASSQDAAGSFMDGYTF.

The rearrangement uses TRBV5-1 and TRBJ2-7, with 11 bases identical to TRBD2. Losses at the gene ends were 4 bases for V and 2 bases for J; bases not matched to a gene: 5. The CDR3 totals 15 residues. CDR1 is SGHRS, CDR2 YFSETQ, per germline. The CDR3 DNA sequence: TGCGCCAGCAGCCCTACTAGCGGGGGACCCTACGAGCAGTACTTC. Protein: CASSPTSGGPYEQYF.

The V and J genes are TRBV4-1 and TRBJ2-2; D is perhaps TRBD2 (5 bases). This CDR3 contains 16 residues. The ends were cut back, 0 bases at V and 1 base at J, with 9 bases in the middle. CDR1 is MGHRA and CDR2 is YSYEKL in the germline V gene. CDR3 nucleotide sequence: TGCGCCAGCAGCCAAGAGCGCGGGTTGAACACCGGGGAGCTGTTTTTT. Its protein is CASSQERGLNTGELFF.

J is TRBJ2-5 and V is TRBV2; the D gene is possibly TRBD1 (7 bases). Looked up from germline, CDR1 is SNHLY and CDR2 is FYNNEI. V was trimmed by 5 bases and J by 4 bases, leaving 14 bases between them. This CDR3 is built from 14 residues. CDR3 coding DNA: TGTGCCAGCAGTAAACGGCAGGGGGGAGAGACCCAGTACTTC. Residues: CASSKRQGGETQYF.

The chain uses TRBV6-2 or TRBV6-3 and TRBJ2-2, with a possible D match to TRBD1 (6 bases). Germline V gives CDR1 MNHEY, CDR2 SVGEGT. The CDR3 consists of 14 residues. V gave up 5 bases and J gave up 7 bases, with 14 bases separating them. The DNA for the CDR3 is TGTGCCAGCAGTGACAGGCCTTTGGACGGGGAGCTGTTTTTT. It codes for CASSDRPLDGELFF.

This sequence joins TRBV4-1 and TRBJ1-5; unclear D gene. CDR3 length equals 16 residues. Looked up from germline, CDR1 is MGHRA and CDR2 is YSYEKL. V was cut by 0 bases and J by 6 bases, with 15 bases left in between. The DNA of the CDR3 is TGCGCCAGCAGCCAAGATACTCCAAATTCGCGTCAGCCCCAGCATTTT. It specifies CASSQDTPNSRQPQHF.

The chain couples TRBV7-8 to TRBJ2-1, with D possibly TRBD2 on 6 matching bases. Germline CDR1 SGHVS, CDR2 FQNEAQ. Deletions cut 1 base from V and 8 bases from J, with 21 bases between. The CDR3 runs 17 residues. CDR3 loop: CASSLGPAGTSGDEQFF. The CDR3 nucleotides are TGTGCCAGCAGCTTAGGTCCAGCGGGTACCTCTGGAGATGAGCAGTTCTTC.

This chain connects TRBV4-1 to TRBJ2-1; D gene ambiguous. Germline loops: CDR1 MGHRA, CDR2 YSYEKL. The V end lost 3 bases, the J end lost 7 bases, and 10 bases lay between the germline ends. This CDR3 is 13 amino acids long. This chain's CDR3 is CASSHIGWNEQFF. The CDR3 DNA follows: TGCGCCAGCAGCCACATAGGGTGGAATGAGCAGTTCTTC.

This clonotype was found once. At one end the junction does not follow the germline gene, possibly because of a read error. The gene calls are TRBV13 and TRBJ2-3; TRBD2 might be the D (5 bases). Germline CDR1 reads PRHDT; CDR2 reads FYEKMQ (reference sequence). The CDR3 runs to 16 residues. The CDR3 sequence: CTSSLVGIRHENTQYF. In DNA, the CDR3 is TGTACCAGCAGCTTAGTCGGGATACGGCATGAGAATACGCAGTATTTT.

This chain joins TRBV4-3 and TRBJ1-2, with 10 bases identical to TRBD1. CDR1 and CDR2 (germline): LGHNA, YSLEER. The length of the CDR3 is 15 residues. V was pared by 0 bases and J by 7 bases, with 5 bases of the junction left unmatched. The CDR3 nucleotides read TGCGCCAGCAGCCAAGACCCCGGGACAGGGGCTGGCTACACCTTC. It codes for CASSQDPGTGAGYTF.

This clonotype was seen a handful of times. V and J are TRBV6-5 and TRBJ1-2; D is perhaps TRBD1 (5 bases). Deletions cut 2 bases from V and 8 bases from J, with 9 bases between. Per the germline V gene, CDR1 is MNHEY and CDR2 is SVGAGI. This CDR3 spans 12 amino acids. Written as DNA, the CDR3 is TGTGCCAGCAGTTACAATGGGGCCGGCTACACCTTC. Translating gives CASSYNGAGYTF.

The chain couples TRBV20-1 to TRBJ2-7; perhaps TRBD2 as D (5 bases). V lost 7 bases and J lost 3, with 19 bases in between. CDR1 and CDR2 from the germline V gene are DFQATT and SNEGSKA (reference sequence). CDR3 length equals 14 residues. The CDR3: CSVSIPGDNYEQYF. The CDR3 DNA sequence: TGCAGTGTATCAATACCCGGGGATAACTACGAGCAGTACTTC.

This clonotype was counted only a few times. The junction does not match germline at one end; this may be a read error. The genes are TRBV4-1 and TRBJ1-1; D may be TRBD1 (5 bases). The CDR3 has 13 residues. In germline, CDR1 is MGHRA, CDR2 YSYEKL. CDR3 sequence: CASSQGTVTEAFF. The CDR3 DNA is TGTGCCAGCAGCCAGGGAACCGTGACTGAAGCTTTCTTT.

This sequence joins TRBV3-1 and TRBJ2-3, with 11 bases matching TRBD2. Germline V lookup: CDR1 LGHDT, CDR2 YNNKEL (reference sequence). The junction had 9 bases not matched to a gene; V was cut back by 1 base and J by 0 bases. CDR3 length: 19 amino acids. The CDR3 sequence is CASSQAVPSGGTSTDTQYF. CDR3 nucleotides: TGTGCCAGCAGCCAAGCAGTGCCTAGCGGGGGGACTAGCACAGATACGCAGTATTTT.

V is TRBV29-1 and J is TRBJ2-5; D is unresolved. V lost 4 bases to trimming and J lost 7 bases, with 19 bases between them. CDR3 length equals 14 residues. CDR1 SQVTM and CDR2 ANQGSEA come from the germline V gene. DNA for the CDR3: TGCAGCGTTGGTTCTAGTTTGTCGGACGTGACCCAGTACTTC. This translates into CSVGSSLSDVTQYF.

The genes are TRBV28 and TRBJ2-3; D is unresolved. V shed 2 bases and J shed 6 bases, with 9 bases lying between them. CDR1 is MDHEN and CDR2 is SYDVKM in the germline V gene. The CDR3 is made up of 13 amino acids. The CDR3 DNA follows: TGTGCCAGCAGTTTAGTAGATCTGGATACGCAGTATTTT. This codes for CASSLVDLDTQYF. The variable domain in full, with the rest retrieved from reference TRBV28 and TRBJ2-3, is DVKVTQSSRYLVKRTGEKVFLECVQDMDHENMFWYRQDPGLGLRLIYFSYDVKMKEKGDIPEGYSVSREKKERFSLILESASTNQTSMYLCASSLVDLDTQYFGPGTRLTVL.

The chain carries TRBV7-9 and TRBJ2-3, with TRBD2 matching over 8 bases. The trim removed 2 bases at V and 6 bases at J, leaving 7 bases unmatched. The CDR3 totals 15 residues. CDR1 SEHNR and CDR2 FQNEAQ come from the germline V gene (reference sequence). CDR3 DNA: TGTGCCAGCAGCTTAATTCGGGGGGGCCTCGATACGCAGTATTTT. Translated, it gives CASSLIRGGLDTQYF. Based on the CDR3 plus reference TRBV7-9 and TRBJ2-3, the full variable domain is DTGVSQNPRHKITKRGQNVTFRCDPISEHNRLYWYRQTLGQGPEFLTYFQNEAQLEKSRLLSDRFSAERPKGSFSTLEIQRTEQGDSAMYLCASSLIRGGLDTQYFGPGTRLTVL.

The rearrangement uses TRBV3-1 and TRBJ1-2; D possibly corresponds to TRBD1 (5 bases). Trimming took off 7 bases at V and 4 bases at J, with 16 bases between the two ends. The CDR3 has 14 amino acids. Germline values: CDR1 LGHDT, CDR2 YNNKEL (reference sequence). The CDR3 spells CASTSTGEGYGYTF. The CDR3 coding sequence is TGTGCCAGCACCTCCACAGGAGAAGGCTATGGCTACACCTTC.